One and the same sample provided the 25 T cell receptor beta chains below, sequenced in a study of blood T cell repertoires in COVID-19. Generated by immunoSEQ multiplex PCR, the TCRdb table keeps only in-frame clones and is missing some. The sample records around 380,000 clones, over 75% being singletons. Sequenced input: PBMCs or T cells enriched from blood (not recorded which). These receptors came from a man aged 25-45 years who had recovered from COVID-19.

This clone appeared a few times. This sequence joins TRBV10-1 and TRBJ2-7; D call uncertain. This CDR3 region has 12 residues. Germline V CDR1 and CDR2: WNHNN, SYGVQD (reference sequence). The V and J ends lost 3 bases and 0 bases respectively, with 3 bases between them. The CDR3 here is CASSDSSYEQYF. CDR3 coding DNA: TGCGCCAGCAGTGACAGCTCCTACGAGCAGTACTTC.

V is TRBV5-4 and J is TRBJ1-1, with D perhaps matching TRBD1 (6 bases). V lost 4 bases and J 2 bases, leaving 21 bases between the germline ends. This CDR3 is built from 17 residues. Germline CDR1 is SGHNT and CDR2 is YYREEE (reference sequence). CDR3 region: CASSQTGGRVFNTEAFF. The CDR3 DNA reads TGTGCCAGCAGCCAGACCGGGGGGCGAGTATTTAACACTGAAGCTTTCTTT.

About this clone itself: In the same sample, other DNA sequences code for this CDR3. V gene TRBV7-8 combines with J gene TRBJ1-2, with a weak D call TRBD1 (5 bases). The CDR3 is 13 residues long. The germline CDR1 and CDR2 sequences are SGHVS and FQNEAQ. The germline V and J ends were trimmed by 5 bases and 3 bases, with 10 bases remaining between them. The CDR3 protein is CASSLVGDYGYTF. The CDR3 DNA sequence: TGTGCCAGCAGCCTGGTAGGGGACTATGGCTACACCTTC.

The chain links TRBV7-8 to TRBJ2-5; possibly TRBD1 for D (6 bases). The CDR3 is 15 amino acids. CDR1 SGHVS and CDR2 FQNEAQ come from the germline V gene. V lost 5 bases and J lost 1, with 14 bases in between. CDR3 sequence: CASSPTTGVQETQYF. The CDR3 DNA sequence: TGTGCCAGCAGCCCCACGACAGGCGTCCAAGAGACCCAGTACTTC.

In its sample, this clone was seen a few times. The chain has TRBV12-3 or TRBV12-4 and TRBJ1-2; no firm D call. Trimming cost V 10 bases and J 3 bases, with 9 bases left between them. The CDR3 spans 11 residues. The chain's CDR3 is CATKADYGYTF. The CDR3 bases are TGTGCCACCAAAGCCGACTATGGCTACACCTTC.

This chain connects TRBV6-2 or TRBV6-3 to TRBJ1-2; D is undetermined. The CDR3 extends over 13 amino acids. CDR1 is MNHEY, CDR2 SVGEGT, per germline. Trimming shortened V by 5 bases and J by 3 bases, and 10 bases separated the two germline ends. CDR3 in amino acids: CASSPQADYGYTF. The CDR3 DNA reads TGTGCCAGCAGTCCCCAGGCTGACTATGGCTACACCTTC.

The rearrangement joins TRBV4-3 to TRBJ2-1, with 9 bases matching TRBD1. This CDR3 region has 14 residues. Losses at the gene ends were 3 bases for V and 7 bases for J; bases not matched to a gene: 4. From germline, CDR1 is LGHNA and CDR2 YSLEER. CDR3 nucleotides: TGCGCCAGCAGCCATTTCGGACAGGGGAATGAGCAGTTCTTC. As protein: CASSHFGQGNEQFF.

The sample holds one count of this clone. The chain joins TRBV28 to TRBJ1-2; D is ambiguous. Germline CDR1 reads MDHEN; CDR2 reads SYDVKM. CDR3 length: 13 residues. V was trimmed by 1 base and J by 1 base, leaving 4 bases between them. The CDR3 DNA follows: TGTGCCAGCAGTTTATCAAATAACTATGGCTACACCTTC. Protein sequence: CASSLSNNYGYTF.

The chain employs TRBV5-1 and TRBJ2-5; the D gene is possibly TRBD2 (6 bases). V lost 2 bases and J lost 1, with 9 bases in between. The germline CDR1 and CDR2 sequences are SGHRS and YFSETQ. This CDR3 is built from 14 residues. The CDR3 DNA sequence: TGCGCCAGCAGCTTAGGGGAGGTCCAAGAGACCCAGTACTTC. Protein: CASSLGEVQETQYF.

CDR3 sequence (DNA): TGTGCCAGCTCACCTTGGGCAGAAAGCTCCTATAATTCACCCCTCCACTTT. This sequence encodes CASSPWAESSYNSPLHF. V usage is TRBV18 and J usage is TRBJ1-6; D is ambiguous. Trimming removed 3 bases at V and 0 bases at J, with 12 bases between. This CDR3 has 17 amino acids. Per the germline V gene, CDR1 is KGHSH and CDR2 is LQKENI. Drawing the rest from reference TRBV18 and TRBJ1-6, the complete variable domain is NAGVMQNPRHLVRRRGQEARLRCSPMKGHSHVYWYRQLPEEGLKFMVYLQKENIIDESGMPKERFSAEFPKEGPSILRIQQVVRGDSAAYFCASSPWAESSYNSPLHFGNGTRLTVT.

This clone has only a few counts. The V and J genes are TRBV12-5 and TRBJ1-5; possible D gene TRBD1, 5 bases. Germline CDR1 reads LGHNT; CDR2 reads FRNRAP. This CDR3 has 18 amino acids. V was cut by 0 bases and J by 0 bases, with 15 bases left in between. This chain's CDR3 is CASGLVSAGNRSNQPQHF. DNA of the CDR3: TGTGCTAGTGGTTTGGTATCGGCAGGGAATCGTAGCAATCAGCCCCAGCATTTT.

The chain couples TRBV5-1 to TRBJ2-5; 11 bases line up with TRBD2. Germline V lookup: CDR1 SGHRS, CDR2 YFSETQ. CDR3 size: 15 residues. Trimming took 4 bases from V and 3 from J; bases not matched to a gene: 5. In nucleotides, the CDR3 is TGCGCCAGCAGCACCAGACTAGCGGGGAAAGAGACCCAGTACTTC. Translated, it gives CASSTRLAGKETQYF.

The V and J genes are TRBV7-9 and TRBJ1-4; 10 nucleotides align to TRBD1. The ends lost 0 bases at V and 5 bases at J; junction bases unmatched: 6. This CDR3 spans 17 amino acids. The germline gives CDR1 SEHNR, CDR2 FQNEAQ (reference sequence). CDR3 amino acids: CASSLATGQGRNEKLFF. DNA of the CDR3: TGTGCCAGCAGCTTAGCTACGGGACAGGGGCGGAATGAAAAACTGTTTTTT.

This chain connects TRBV6-1 to TRBJ1-5; no reliable D call. This CDR3 is built from 15 residues. The germline CDR1 and CDR2 sequences are MNHNS and SASEGT. V lost 2 bases and J 5 bases, leaving 13 bases between the germline ends. CDR3 nucleotide sequence: TGTGCCAGCAGTGAATTGGCGGGGAAGGATCAGCCCCAGCATTTT. This sequence encodes CASSELAGKDQPQHF.

The CDR3 reads CASSQEGGRGNTGELFF. CDR3 in DNA: TGTGCCAGCAGCCAAGAGGGGGGACGGGGAAACACCGGGGAGCTGTTTTTT. The J gene is TRBJ2-2, the V gene TRBV4-2; perhaps TRBD2 as D (6 bases). The CDR3 consists of 17 residues. The V and J ends lost 0 bases and 2 bases respectively, with 13 bases between them. Per germline, CDR1 LGHNA and CDR2 YNFKEQ.

V and J are TRBV7-9 and TRBJ1-2, with 10 bases lining up with TRBD1. The J segment lost 6 bases and the V segment lost 5 bases, leaving 9 bases of the junction unmatched. CDR1 SEHNR and CDR2 FQNEAQ come from the germline V gene (reference sequence). The CDR3 loop spans 15 amino acids. The CDR3, as DNA: TGTGCCAGCAGCCCTTGGGACAGGGGAGGGGATGGCTACACCTTC. Residues: CASSPWDRGGDGYTF.

This clone was seen only a few times. J is TRBJ2-1 and V is TRBV7-9, with TRBD2 as a possible D gene (5 bases). Trimming shortened V by 1 base and J by 6 bases, and 13 bases separated the two germline ends. The CDR3 consists of 15 residues. Germline-derived CDR1 and CDR2 are SEHNR and FQNEAQ (reference sequence). The CDR3 nucleotides read TGTGCCAGCAGCTTAGGTACCCTAGAGGGCAATGAGCAGTTCTTC. It encodes CASSLGTLEGNEQFF.

The chain combines TRBV7-9 with TRBJ2-3; possibly TRBD2 for D (7 bases). CDR1 and CDR2 (germline): SEHNR, FQNEAQ (reference sequence). Trimming pared 6 bases from V and 6 bases from J, leaving 19 bases between. The CDR3 sequence is 15 residues long. The CDR3 nucleotides read TGTGCCAGCAGTACCCCTCGGGGGGCGCGGGATACGCAGTATTTT. It is translated as CASSTPRGARDTQYF.

CDR3 residues: CASSLGGTSVYNEQFF. The DNA of the CDR3 is TGTGCCAGCAGCTTGGGGGGGACTAGCGTATACAATGAGCAGTTCTTC. The rearrangement joins TRBV5-6 to TRBJ2-1; 10 nucleotides align to TRBD2. Germline lookup yields CDR1 SGHDT and CDR2 YYEEEE. The CDR3 totals 16 residues. With V trimmed by 0 bases and J by 4 bases, 4 bases remained unmatched.

The chain uses TRBV5-1 and TRBJ1-5, with a tentative D call TRBD1 (5 bases). Germline V gene lookup returns CDR1 SGHRS and CDR2 YFSETQ. The CDR3 is made up of 14 amino acids. V was trimmed by 3 bases and J by 2 bases, leaving 9 bases between them. The CDR3 DNA reads as TGCGCCAGCAGCTCCTTAGGGGGCAATCAGCCCCAGCATTTT. This translates into CASSSLGGNQPQHF. The full variable domain, in which reference TRBV5-1 and TRBJ1-5 provide the parts outside the CDR3, is KAGVTQTPRYLIKTRGQQVTLSCSPISGHRSVSWYQQTPGQGLQFLFEYFSETQRNKGNFPGRFSGRQFSNSRSEMNVSTLELGDSALYLCASSSLGGNQPQHFGDGTRLSIL.

This clone was found once. The chain uses TRBV27 and TRBJ1-2, with D possibly TRBD1 on 5 matching bases. The V gene's germline CDR1 is MNHEY and CDR2 SMNVEV (reference sequence). This CDR3 spans 15 amino acids. With 6 bases removed from V and 7 bases from J, the gap between germline ends came to 21 bases. The chain's CDR3 is CASSPGTDGYGGYTF. CDR3 DNA sequence: TGTGCCAGCAGCCCGGGGACTGACGGTTATGGTGGCTACACCTTC.

The V gene is TRBV7-9, the J gene TRBJ2-7, with a weak D call TRBD1 (5 bases). The CDR3 is 12 amino acids. The V end was cut by 5 bases, the J end by 6 bases, with 11 bases between. CDR1 is SEHNR and CDR2 is FQNEAQ in the germline V gene (reference sequence). The CDR3 DNA reads TGTGCCAGCAGCCCAGGGCCAGGCGAGCAGTACTTC. As protein: CASSPGPGEQYF.

The chain links TRBV4-1 to TRBJ2-1; D is uncertain. This CDR3 is built from 14 residues. V was clipped by 1 base and J by 9 bases, with 13 bases between them. Germline V lookup: CDR1 MGHRA, CDR2 YSYEKL. CDR3 sequence (DNA): TGCGCCAGCAGCCAAGGTCCGAGCTCCACTGAGCAGTTCTTC. Residues: CASSQGPSSTEQFF.

The count of this clone is one. This chain connects TRBV5-1 to TRBJ1-4; D is ambiguous. Trimming pared 4 bases from V and 6 bases from J, leaving 13 bases between. The CDR3 covers 14 residues. Germline CDR1 SGHRS, CDR2 YFSETQ. This CDR3 reads CASSPGGSYEKLFF. DNA for the CDR3: TGCGCCAGCAGCCCCGGAGGGTCTTATGAAAAACTGTTTTTT.

The chain carries TRBV7-7 and TRBJ2-1; 9 bases line up with TRBD2. The CDR3 totals 15 residues. In germline, CDR1 is SSHAT, CDR2 FNYEAQ (reference sequence). The V gene end was trimmed by 5 bases and the J gene end by 7 bases; junction bases not matched to a gene: 9. The CDR3 is CASSPQRGAANEQFF. The CDR3 DNA sequence: TGTGCCAGCAGCCCTCAGCGGGGGGCCGCGAATGAGCAGTTCTTC.